The 30 T cell receptor beta chains in this list originate from one sample, sequenced in a study of T cells in Graves' hyperthyroidism and ophthalmopathy. Amplification of TCR beta CDR3 regions was performed using RNA transcripts as template. First-round RT-PCR with HTBI primers amplified the TCR CDR3 region. From the multiplex PCR reads, TCRdb called clonotypes with MiXCR, one entry per CDR3 protein. The sample has more than 500,000 distinct CDR3 sequences; 15% to 20% are singletons. The sample taken for sequencing was blood. These receptors all come from a woman aged 25 to 39 with Graves' ophthalmopathy.

This clonotype has at least ten counts. The V and J genes are TRBV6-5 and TRBJ2-1; D possibly uses TRBD1 or TRBD2 (5 bases each). Germline lookup yields CDR1 MNHEY and CDR2 SVGAGI. V was trimmed by 0 bases and J by 4 bases, leaving 13 bases between them. The CDR3 totals 16 residues. This CDR3 reads CASSYSMGRIYNEQFF. The CDR3 DNA reads as TGTGCCAGCAGTTACTCGATGGGACGGATATACAATGAGCAGTTCTTC.

V gene TRBV27 combines with J gene TRBJ1-6, with D hard to call. Trimming took 4 bases from V and 3 from J, leaving 13 bases between them. This CDR3 spans 16 amino acids. Germline V CDR1 and CDR2: MNHEY, SMNVEV (reference sequence). The CDR3 spells CASSSPSRSYNSPLHF. The CDR3 nucleotides are TGTGCCAGCAGTTCCCCCTCAAGGAGCTATAATTCACCCCTCCACTTT.

The rearrangement joins TRBV9 to TRBJ1-1, with D maybe TRBD1 (5 bases). This CDR3 comprises 12 residues. Looked up from germline, CDR1 is SGDLS and CDR2 is YYNGEE. The V end lost 7 bases, the J end lost 1 base, and 8 bases lay between the germline ends. The CDR3 nucleotides read TGTGCCAGCTCTGGGGCGAACACTGAAGCTTTCTTT. Translating it yields CASSGANTEAFF.

The V and J genes are TRBV4-3 and TRBJ2-6; D not resolved. CDR3 size: 17 residues. V lost 2 bases, J lost 0 bases, and 11 bases lay in between. CDR1 is LGHNA and CDR2 is YSLEER in the germline V gene. As DNA, the CDR3 is TGCGCCAGCAGCCAAACTGGACGGGCCTCTGGGGCCAACGTCCTGACTTTC. Residues: CASSQTGRASGANVLTF.

This clonotype was counted many times. The genes are TRBV29-1 and TRBJ2-7, with D possibly TRBD2 on 5 matching bases. Germline CDR1 and CDR2: SQVTM and ANQGSEA. Trimming cost V 5 bases and J 4 bases, with 21 bases left between them. There are 15 residues in the CDR3. The CDR3 region is CSVYREMGSIYEQYF. The CDR3, as DNA: TGCAGCGTTTATAGGGAGATGGGATCCATTTACGAGCAGTACTTC.

This chain connects TRBV9 to TRBJ1-1, with D unclear. V was clipped by 0 bases and J by 0 bases, with 9 bases between them. Germline V CDR1 and CDR2: SGDLS, YYNGEE. The CDR3 is 15 residues long. The chain's CDR3 is CASSVVSVMNTEAFF. The CDR3 coding sequence is TGTGCCAGCAGCGTAGTGTCAGTCATGAACACTGAAGCTTTCTTT.

This sequence joins TRBV24-1 and TRBJ2-1, with 7 bases that match TRBD1. Germline trimming cut 3 bases from V and 10 bases from J; bases unmatched to any gene: 8. Germline loops: CDR1 KGHDR, CDR2 SFDVKD. The CDR3 has 14 amino acids. CDR3 protein: CATSDGTVLQEQFF. The DNA for the CDR3 is TGTGCCACCAGTGATGGGACAGTCCTTCAGGAGCAGTTCTTC.

A word on this clonotype: Possible read error: a much larger clone is one base away. The J gene is TRBJ1-1, the V gene TRBV28, with D possibly matching TRBD1 (6 bases). The V gene's germline CDR1 is MDHEN and CDR2 SYDVKM. There are 18 residues in the CDR3. The ends were cut back, 5 bases at V and 1 base at J, with 23 bases in the middle. CDR3 coding DNA: TGTGCCAGCAGTACCTCCTTTTGGGGGGGCAAGAAGAACACTGAAGCTTTCTTT. Its translation is CASSTSFWGGKKNTEAFF.

This clonotype has just a few counts. V usage is TRBV15 and J usage is TRBJ2-7; the match to TRBD1 covers 9 bases. V trimming: 6 bases; J trimming: 6 bases; junction bases outside the gene matches: 9. Germline CDR1 and CDR2: LNHNV and YYDKDF (reference sequence). The CDR3 sequence is 14 residues long. The CDR3 nucleotides are TGTGCCACCAGTTTCGGGACAGGGCCATCCGAGCAGTACTTC. It encodes CATSFGTGPSEQYF.

The sample holds a few counts of this clonotype. V is TRBV7-9 and J is TRBJ2-7; D is undetermined. Per germline, CDR1 SEHNR and CDR2 FQNEAQ (reference sequence). Trimming cost V 4 bases and J 6 bases, with 13 bases left between them. This CDR3 is built from 13 residues. The CDR3 spells CASSSLVGFEQYF. The CDR3 DNA reads TGTGCCAGCAGCTCCCTGGTGGGTTTCGAGCAGTACTTC.

This clonotype came up many times. This rearrangement joins TRBV30 to TRBJ2-1, with 9 bases that match TRBD2. This CDR3 has 14 amino acids. Germline V gene sequence: CDR1 GTSNPN, CDR2 SVGIG (reference sequence). The V segment lost 5 bases and the J segment 4 bases; nucleotides outside the gene matches: 6. This CDR3 is CAWHSGRAYNEQFF. The CDR3 DNA reads as TGTGCCTGGCATAGCGGGAGAGCTTACAATGAGCAGTTCTTC.

This clonotype was picked up a small number of times. The J gene is TRBJ2-1, the V gene TRBV15; 7 positions agree with TRBD1. V lost 5 bases and J lost 1; bases outside the gene matches: 8. The germline CDR1 and CDR2 sequences are LNHNV and YYDKDF (reference sequence). The CDR3 is 16 residues long. The CDR3 DNA is TGTGCCACCAGCGGAAAACAGGGGTCATCCTACAATGAGCAGTTCTTC. Encoded protein: CATSGKQGSSYNEQFF.

This clonotype has a handful of counts. V gene TRBV20-1 combines with J gene TRBJ2-4; tentatively, D is TRBD2 (5 bases). Germline CDR1 is DFQATT and CDR2 is SNEGSKA (reference sequence). Trimming took 3 bases from V and 0 from J, leaving 15 bases between them. This CDR3 contains 16 residues. The CDR3: CSASVLALLAKNIQYF. The CDR3 nucleotides read TGCAGTGCTAGCGTGCTAGCCTTATTAGCCAAAAACATTCAGTACTTC.

This clonotype has ten or more counts. J is TRBJ2-4 and V is TRBV18; tentative D call: TRBD2 (6 bases). The length of the CDR3 is 16 residues. Germline V gene lookup returns CDR1 KGHSH and CDR2 LQKENI. The V gene lost 2 bases and the J gene lost 4 bases, with 15 bases spanning the gap. CDR3 loop: CASSPGTSGEKNIQYF. CDR3 in DNA: TGTGCCAGCTCACCAGGAACGTCGGGGGAGAAAAACATTCAGTACTTC.

CDR3 DNA sequence: TGTGCCAGCACCCTAATTAACACTGAAGCTTTCTTT. Protein: CASTLINTEAFF. The chain carries TRBV12-3 or TRBV12-4 and TRBJ1-1, with D hard to call. The CDR3 has 12 residues. V gave up 7 bases and J gave up 2 bases, with 8 bases separating them.

This clonotype was seen many times. The V and J genes are TRBV7-2 and TRBJ2-7; TRBD2 aligns across 12 bases. The V segment lost 6 bases and the J segment 2 bases; nucleotides outside the gene matches: 8. The germline V gene encodes CDR1 SGHTA and CDR2 FQGNSA. The CDR3 contains 16 residues. The CDR3 region is CASRHLGLAGTYEQYF. DNA for the CDR3: TGTGCCAGCAGACACCTAGGACTAGCGGGGACCTACGAGCAGTACTTC.

This clonotype was picked up a small number of times. The gene calls are TRBV7-9 and TRBJ2-5, with D maybe TRBD2 (5 bases). This CDR3 has 14 residues. V shed 3 bases and J shed 7 bases, with 15 bases lying between them. Germline CDR1 is SEHNR and CDR2 is FQNEAQ (reference sequence). The CDR3 DNA reads TGTGCCAGCAGCTTGGGGAGCCCGGAAGGGACCCAGTACTTC. It codes for CASSLGSPEGTQYF.

With regard to this clonotype: A much larger clone lies one base from this, so it may be a read error. This chain joins TRBV6-1 and TRBJ2-1; TRBD2 might be the D (6 bases). Germline V lookup: CDR1 MNHNS, CDR2 SASEGT. V lost 6 bases, J lost 10 bases, and 13 bases lay in between. The length of the CDR3 is 12 residues. This CDR3 is CASSERRAEQFF. The CDR3 DNA reads TGTGCCAGCAGCGAAAGGAGGGCCGAGCAGTTCTTC.

This rearrangement joins TRBV27 to TRBJ2-1, with unresolved D. V was trimmed by 8 bases and J by 4 bases, leaving 12 bases between them. In germline, CDR1 is MNHEY, CDR2 SMNVEV (reference sequence). This CDR3 spans 13 amino acids. The CDR3 coding sequence is TGTGCCAGCTCTTGGGCCTTATACAATGAGCAGTTCTTC. Amino acid sequence: CASSWALYNEQFF.

The chain is built from TRBV20-1 and TRBJ1-5, with D perhaps TRBD1 (5 bases). This CDR3 region has 14 residues. Germline CDR1 and CDR2: DFQATT and SNEGSKA (reference sequence). Trimming shortened V by 0 bases and J by 5 bases, and 11 bases separated the two germline ends. This CDR3 is CSARDDSLDQPQHF. The CDR3 region has the DNA TGCAGTGCTAGAGATGACAGCTTAGATCAGCCCCAGCATTTT.

This clonotype was picked up many times. DNA of the CDR3: TGTGCCAGCAGTGTGAGAGCGGTAGGTGAGCAGTTCTTC. This encodes CASSVRAVGEQFF. The chain has TRBV2 and TRBJ2-1; possibly TRBD2 for D (5 bases). The ends were cut back, 4 bases at V and 9 bases at J, with 13 bases in the middle. Germline V gene data show CDR1 as SNHLY and CDR2 as FYNNEI. The CDR3 totals 13 residues.

Ten or more counts support this clonotype. The chain has TRBV7-3 and TRBJ2-3, with D possibly TRBD2 on 5 matching bases. Trimming left V 1 base short and J 1 base short, with 9 bases between. The CDR3 is 15 residues long. The germline V gene has CDR1 SGHTA and CDR2 FQGTGA. The CDR3 nucleotides read TGTGCCAGCAGCTTAAGGTCCGGGGGCACAGATACGCAGTATTTT. Translated: CASSLRSGGTDTQYF.

This chain joins TRBV7-9 and TRBJ1-3; TRBD1 matches 10 bases. From germline, CDR1 is SEHNR and CDR2 FQNEAQ (reference sequence). This CDR3 has 16 amino acids. V lost 5 bases and J lost 3; bases outside the gene matches: 7. CDR3 in amino acids: CASSPDGTGVGNTIYF. For the CDR3, the DNA is TGTGCCAGCAGCCCCGACGGGACAGGGGTTGGAAACACCATATATTTT. Based on the CDR3 plus reference TRBV7-9 and TRBJ1-3, the full variable domain is DTGVSQNPRHKITKRGQNVTFRCDPISEHNRLYWYRQTLGQGPEFLTYFQNEAQLEKSRLLSDRFSAERPKGSFSTLEIQRTEQGDSAMYLCASSPDGTGVGNTIYFGEGSWLTVV.

This clonotype occurred a few times. The rearrangement links TRBV29-1 to TRBJ2-6; 8 bases are shared with TRBD1. The CDR3 runs to 17 residues. Germline CDR1 is SQVTM and CDR2 is ANQGSEA. Unmatched junction bases numbered 7, after V lost 2 bases and J lost 1 base. The CDR3 sequence is CSVEKQGGSSGANVLTF. The CDR3 DNA follows: TGCAGCGTTGAAAAACAGGGGGGATCTTCTGGGGCCAACGTCCTGACTTTC. Variable domain in full (rest from reference TRBV29-1 and TRBJ2-6): SAVISQKPSRDICQRGTSLTIQCQVDSQVTMMFWYRQQPGQSLTLIATANQGSEATYESGFVIDKFPISRPNLTFSTLTVSNMSPEDSSIYLCSVEKQGGSSGANVLTFGAGSRLTVL.

There are a few counts of this clonotype. The rearrangement uses TRBV6-2 or TRBV6-3 and TRBJ2-1; possibly TRBD2 for D (5 bases). Trimming removed 6 bases from V and 10 bases from J, with 19 bases in between. This CDR3 spans 14 amino acids. Germline V gene lookup returns CDR1 MNHEY and CDR2 SVGEGT. CDR3 coding DNA: TGTGCCAGCAGACCCGGACGAGCCCGCGGGGAGCAGTTCTTC. It specifies CASRPGRARGEQFF.

The gene calls are TRBV27 and TRBJ1-5; D not certain. Germline assignment: CDR1 MNHEY and CDR2 SMNVEV (reference sequence). V lost 3 bases and J 12 bases, leaving 15 bases between the germline ends. CDR3 size: 13 residues. The CDR3 spells CASSFSGGRDQHF. The CDR3 DNA is TGTGCCAGCAGTTTTTCCGGCGGAAGGGACCAGCATTTT.

Of note for this clonotype: A read error is possible here, since a much larger clone lies one base away. The chain employs TRBV28 and TRBJ2-2; D tentatively reads TRBD1 or TRBD2 (6 bases each). Deletions cut 6 bases from V and 8 bases from J, with 10 bases between. Germline values: CDR1 MDHEN, CDR2 SYDVKM. CDR3 length: 12 residues. Here the CDR3 DNA reads TGTGCCAGCAGGGAGGGGGTAGGGGAGCTGTTTTTT. Translating it yields CASREGVGELFF.

The V and J genes are TRBV3-1 and TRBJ2-7; 8 bases align to TRBD2. CDR3 length equals 15 residues. CDR1 and CDR2 (germline): LGHDT, YNNKEL (reference sequence). With 2 bases clipped from V and 4 bases from J, the junction kept 7 bases outside the gene matches. For the CDR3, the DNA is TGTGCCAGCAGCCAAATCTCGGGACTAGGGTACGAGCAGTACTTC. Protein product: CASSQISGLGYEQYF.

In this sample, this clonotype is medium-sized. This chain connects TRBV28 to TRBJ2-1; no clear D. The ends were cut back, 4 bases at V and 5 bases at J, with 15 bases in the middle. The germline V gene has CDR1 MDHEN and CDR2 SYDVKM. The CDR3 length is 15 residues. CDR3 nucleotides: TGTGCCAGCAGTTCCGAAGAGGTGGACGACAATGAGCAGTTCTTC. This encodes CASSSEEVDDNEQFF.

This clonotype was counted only a few times. This chain links TRBV4-1 with TRBJ2-2; D tentatively fits TRBD1 or TRBD2 (5 bases each). Between the trimmed V and J ends, which lost 0 bases and 8 bases, there was a span of 13 bases. Germline CDR1 and CDR2: MGHRA and YSYEKL. This CDR3 has 15 amino acids. The CDR3 here is CASSQESQGGGELFF. CDR3 DNA: TGCGCCAGCAGCCAAGAATCCCAGGGCGGGGGGGAGCTGTTTTTT.